This entry is about one T cell receptor (beta chain). Its target is unknown. The cDNA came from 5'RACE, which used 10-nucleotide random UMIs. TCRdb fed the 5' RACE reads into MiXCR, producing one record per CDR3 protein. This table has tens of thousands of distinct CDR3 sequences, roughly 8.8% appearing once. This specimen belongs to a study of neurological immune-mediated disorders. Overall study results and limits: The level of TCR clonal expansion was highest in patients with HTLV-1-associated myelopathy and lowest in multiple sclerosis, where it fell below the level seen in healthy controls.

Time point defined: longitudinal time-point 3. Serving as healthy controls were blood bank volunteers based in Maryland, USA. 2 million PBMCs stored at -80 C were the source of the unsorted libraries. The sample comprised PBMCs. This TCR was recovered from a woman in her thirties or forties in good health.

The CDR3 sequence: CASSPPGKGVWTGELFF. The CDR3 DNA follows: TGTGCCAGCTCACCACCCGGAAAAGGAGTTTGGACCGGGGAGCTGTTTTTT. V is TRBV18 and J is TRBJ2-2; D is ambiguous. CDR3 length: 17 residues. Trimming took off 0 bases at V and 5 bases at J, with 16 bases between the two ends. Germline V lookup: CDR1 KGHSH, CDR2 LQKENI. Full variable domain (missing parts from reference TRBV18 and TRBJ2-2): NAGVMQNPRHLVRRRGQEARLRCSPMKGHSHVYWYRQLPEEGLKFMVYLQKENIIDESGMPKERFSAEFPKEGPSILRIQQVVRGDSAAYFCASSPPGKGVWTGELFFGEGSRLTVL.